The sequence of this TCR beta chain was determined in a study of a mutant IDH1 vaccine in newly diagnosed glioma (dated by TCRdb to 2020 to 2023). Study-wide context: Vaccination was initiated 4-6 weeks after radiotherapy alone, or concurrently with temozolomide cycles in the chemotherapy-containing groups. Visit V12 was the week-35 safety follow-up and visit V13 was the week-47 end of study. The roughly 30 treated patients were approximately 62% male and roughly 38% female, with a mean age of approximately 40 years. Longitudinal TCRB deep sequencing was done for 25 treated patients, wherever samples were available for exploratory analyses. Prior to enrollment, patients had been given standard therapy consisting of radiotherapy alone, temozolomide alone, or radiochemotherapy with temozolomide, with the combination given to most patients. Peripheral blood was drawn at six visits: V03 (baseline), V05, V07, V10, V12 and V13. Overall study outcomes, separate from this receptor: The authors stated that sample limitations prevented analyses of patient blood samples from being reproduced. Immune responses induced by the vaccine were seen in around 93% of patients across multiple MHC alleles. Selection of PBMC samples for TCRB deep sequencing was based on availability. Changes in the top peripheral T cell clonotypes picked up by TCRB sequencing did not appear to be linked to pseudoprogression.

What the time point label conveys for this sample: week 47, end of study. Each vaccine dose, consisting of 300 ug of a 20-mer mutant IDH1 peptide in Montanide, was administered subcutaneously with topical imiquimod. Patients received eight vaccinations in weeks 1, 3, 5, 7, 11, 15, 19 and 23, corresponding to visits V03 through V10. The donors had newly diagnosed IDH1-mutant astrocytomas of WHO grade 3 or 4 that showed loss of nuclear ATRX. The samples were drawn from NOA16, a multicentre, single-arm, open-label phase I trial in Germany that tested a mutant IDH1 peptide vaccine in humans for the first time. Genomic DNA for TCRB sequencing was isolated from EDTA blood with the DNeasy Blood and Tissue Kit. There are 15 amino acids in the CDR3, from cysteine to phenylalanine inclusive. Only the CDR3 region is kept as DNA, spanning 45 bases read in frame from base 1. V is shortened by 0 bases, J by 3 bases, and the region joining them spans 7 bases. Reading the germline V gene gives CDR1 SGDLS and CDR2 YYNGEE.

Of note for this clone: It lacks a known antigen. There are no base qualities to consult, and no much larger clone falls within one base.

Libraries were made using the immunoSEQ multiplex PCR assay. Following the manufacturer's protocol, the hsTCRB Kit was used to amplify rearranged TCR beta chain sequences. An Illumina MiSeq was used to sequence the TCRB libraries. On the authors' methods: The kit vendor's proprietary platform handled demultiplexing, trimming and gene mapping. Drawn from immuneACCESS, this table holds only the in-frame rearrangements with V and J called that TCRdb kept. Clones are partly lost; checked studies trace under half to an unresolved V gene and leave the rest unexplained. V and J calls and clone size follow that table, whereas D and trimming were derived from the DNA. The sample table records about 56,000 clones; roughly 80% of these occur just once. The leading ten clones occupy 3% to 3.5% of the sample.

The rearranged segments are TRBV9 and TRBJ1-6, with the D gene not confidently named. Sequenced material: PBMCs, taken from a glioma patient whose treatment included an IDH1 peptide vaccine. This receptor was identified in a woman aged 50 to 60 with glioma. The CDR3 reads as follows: CASSVGGSYNSPLHF. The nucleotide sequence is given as TGTGCCAGCAGCGTAGGTGGCAGCTATAATTCACCCCTCCACTTT.